Shown below are 20 T cell receptor beta chains from a single sample sequenced in a study of cytomegalovirus exposure and HLA in healthy donors. Produced via immunoSEQ multiplex PCR; TCRdb's table is partial and in-frame only. The data hold 150,000 or so clones, with approximately 92% observed a single time. The material sequenced was PBMCs. All receptors come from a woman between 18 and 29 years old in good health and CMV-seropositive.

This clone was counted once. The chain recombines TRBV5-4 with TRBJ2-2; TRBD1 aligns across 11 bases. CDR3 length: 15 residues. Germline CDR1 reads SGHNT; CDR2 reads YYREEE (reference sequence). J was trimmed by 6 bases and V by 4 bases; bases with no gene match: 5. The CDR3 loop reads CASSGGQGVPGELFF. The CDR3 region has the DNA TGTGCCAGCAGCGGGGGACAGGGGGTACCCGGGGAGCTGTTTTTT.

In DNA form, the CDR3 reads TGTGCCAGCAGTGAGGGGCGACAGGCAGAGCAGTACTTC. This translates into CASSEGRQAEQYF. The chain recombines TRBV28 with TRBJ2-7; possibly TRBD1 for D (6 bases). V lost 5 bases and J lost 7, with 15 bases in between. This CDR3 region has 13 residues. CDR1 MDHEN and CDR2 SYDVKM come from the germline V gene. The whole variable domain, filled in from reference TRBV28 and TRBJ2-7, reads DVKVTQSSRYLVKRTGEKVFLECVQDMDHENMFWYRQDPGLGLRLIYFSYDVKMKEKGDIPEGYSVSREKKERFSLILESASTNQTSMYLCASSEGRQAEQYFGPGTRLTVT.

This chain connects TRBV7-9 to TRBJ2-7; 11 nucleotides align to TRBD2. Germline V gene data show CDR1 as SEHNR and CDR2 as FQNEAQ (reference sequence). The CDR3 is 15 residues long. V was pared by 5 bases and J by 6 bases, with 9 bases of the junction left unmatched. The chain's CDR3 is CASSPRLAGMGEQYF. The CDR3 coding sequence is TGTGCCAGCAGCCCCCGACTAGCGGGGATGGGCGAGCAGTACTTC.

V is TRBV9 and J is TRBJ1-2, with TRBD1 as a possible D gene (5 bases). The length of the CDR3 is 15 residues. Germline CDR1 and CDR2: SGDLS and YYNGEE. Trimming stripped 4 bases from V and 4 bases from J, with 17 bases between. This chain's CDR3 is CASSSGPGGTYGYTF. The CDR3, as DNA: TGTGCCAGCAGCTCCGGCCCCGGGGGGACCTATGGCTACACCTTC.

This clone was counted once. The genes are TRBV5-1 and TRBJ1-4; 9 bases match TRBD1. CDR1 is SGHRS and CDR2 is YFSETQ in the germline V gene. Unmatched junction bases numbered 2, after V lost 0 bases and J lost 5 bases. The CDR3 loop spans 15 amino acids. Here the CDR3 DNA reads TGCGCCAGCAGCTTGGATGGGACAGGGAATGAAAAACTGTTTTTT. Protein: CASSLDGTGNEKLFF.

The chain joins TRBV2 to TRBJ1-3; 10 bases match TRBD1. Germline V gene sequence: CDR1 SNHLY, CDR2 FYNNEI. The CDR3 length is 15 residues. Trimming cost V 5 bases and J 2 bases; bases outside gene matches: 3. The CDR3, as DNA: TGTGCCAGCAGTAGACAGGGGGCGGCTGGAAACACCATATATTTT. It translates to CASSRQGAAGNTIYF.

The gene calls are TRBV6-1 and TRBJ2-6, with D possibly being TRBD1 (5 bases). CDR1 and CDR2 (germline): MNHNS, SASEGT. The length of the CDR3 is 15 residues. V dropped 6 bases and J dropped 3 bases, with 12 bases sitting between them. For the CDR3, the DNA is TGTGCCAGCAGCTCAGGGTCAGGTGGGGCCAACGTCCTGACTTTC. Protein: CASSSGSGGANVLTF.

The chain employs TRBV6-5 and TRBJ1-2, with 7 nucleotides matching TRBD1. In germline, CDR1 is MNHEY, CDR2 SVGAGI. The CDR3 is 13 residues long. Trimming removed 5 bases from V and 4 bases from J; junction bases left unmatched: 4. CDR3 loop: CASSEQGPYGYTF. The CDR3 region has the DNA TGTGCCAGCAGTGAACAGGGGCCCTATGGCTACACCTTC.

CDR3 sequence: CASSPLGADYGYTF. The CDR3 DNA is TGTGCCAGCTCACCATTGGGGGCTGACTATGGCTACACCTTC. V gene TRBV18 combines with J gene TRBJ1-2; weak D call: TRBD1 (6 bases). CDR1 and CDR2 (germline): KGHSH, LQKENI. V gave up 2 bases and J gave up 3 bases, with 10 bases separating them. CDR3 length: 14 residues.

This chain joins TRBV19 and TRBJ1-1; no definite D call. Per germline, CDR1 LNHDA and CDR2 SQIVND (reference sequence). The CDR3 has 11 residues. Trimming left V 9 bases short and J 10 bases short, with 15 bases between. The CDR3: CASTSGIGAFF. The CDR3 nucleotides are TGTGCCAGCACCTCGGGGATTGGAGCTTTCTTT.

The chain couples TRBV4-1 to TRBJ2-2; D remains ambiguous. In germline, CDR1 is MGHRA, CDR2 YSYEKL. CDR3 length equals 16 residues. Trimming removed 1 base from V and 2 bases from J, with 11 bases in between. The DNA for the CDR3 is TGCGCCAGCAGCCAAGTACCTATACTAAACACCGGGGAGCTGTTTTTT. The encoded protein is CASSQVPILNTGELFF.

Only one count was recorded for this clone. This sequence joins TRBV28 and TRBJ1-1; no firm D call. The CDR3 is 13 residues long. Between the trimmed V and J ends, which lost 6 bases and 5 bases, there was a span of 13 bases. CDR1 MDHEN and CDR2 SYDVKM come from the germline V gene. The CDR3 sequence: CASRESGGTEAFF. The CDR3 region has the DNA TGTGCCAGCAGAGAATCAGGTGGAACTGAAGCTTTCTTT.

This clone appeared once. The chain carries TRBV19 and TRBJ2-7, with a tentative D call TRBD1 (6 bases). The ends were cut back, 3 bases at V and 4 bases at J, with 10 bases in the middle. CDR1 is LNHDA, CDR2 SQIVND, per germline (reference sequence). The CDR3 contains 13 residues. The CDR3 region is CASSMRRGYEQYF. Written as DNA, the CDR3 is TGTGCCAGTAGTATGCGAAGGGGGTACGAGCAGTACTTC. The entire variable domain, with the rest obtained from reference TRBV19 and TRBJ2-7, is as follows: DGGITQSPKYLFRKEGQNVTLSCEQNLNHDAMYWYRQDPGQGLRLIYYSQIVNDFQKGDIAEGYSVSREKKESFPLTVTSAQKNPTAFYLCASSMRRGYEQYFGPGTRLTVT.

V usage is TRBV4-1 and J usage is TRBJ1-5, with D perhaps matching TRBD1 (5 bases). The V end lost 0 bases, the J end lost 5 bases, and 23 bases lay between the germline ends. The CDR3 is made up of 19 amino acids. Germline CDR1 reads MGHRA; CDR2 reads YSYEKL. This CDR3 is CASSQDFLGAKTPHQPQHF. The CDR3 coding sequence is TGCGCCAGCAGCCAAGATTTTTTAGGGGCCAAGACCCCCCATCAGCCCCAGCATTTT.

The CDR3 reads CASSQGILAEQFF. The DNA for the CDR3 is TGCGCCAGCAGCCAGGGAATCCTAGCGGAGCAGTTCTTC. The V call is TRBV4-3, the J call TRBJ2-1; a possible D gene is TRBD2 (6 bases). The CDR3 sequence is 13 residues long. V lost 3 bases, J lost 10 bases, and 13 bases lay in between. Germline CDR1 reads LGHNA; CDR2 reads YSLEER.

The chain is built from TRBV7-9 and TRBJ2-7; D is unresolved. Looked up from germline, CDR1 is SEHNR and CDR2 is FQNEAQ (reference sequence). The CDR3 is 14 amino acids. With 2 bases removed from V and 2 bases from J, the gap between germline ends came to 10 bases. The CDR3 spells CASSLPGKPYEQYF. In DNA, the CDR3 is TGTGCCAGCAGCTTACCAGGAAAGCCCTACGAGCAGTACTTC.

The chain couples TRBV5-1 to TRBJ2-6; 11 nucleotides line up with TRBD1. Germline-derived CDR1 and CDR2 are SGHRS and YFSETQ. This CDR3 is built from 21 residues. The V gene end was trimmed by 4 bases and the J gene end by 2 bases; junction bases not matched to a gene: 17. The CDR3 loop is CASSLAFLGDRGEAGANVLTF. The CDR3 coding sequence is TGCGCCAGCAGCCTCGCCTTTTTAGGGGACAGGGGGGAAGCTGGGGCCAACGTCCTGACTTTC.

This sequence joins TRBV9 and TRBJ2-7, with a tentative D call TRBD1 (6 bases). The CDR3 contains 14 residues. V lost 1 base and J 0 bases, leaving 8 bases between the germline ends. Germline V CDR1 and CDR2: SGDLS, YYNGEE. The CDR3 DNA sequence: TGTGCCAGCAGCGTAAGGGACATCTCCTACGAGCAGTACTTC. It translates to CASSVRDISYEQYF.

The J gene is TRBJ1-1, the V gene TRBV11-3; 7 bases match TRBD1. V trimming: 1 base; J trimming: 7 bases; junction bases outside the gene matches: 6. This CDR3 comprises 14 residues. Germline loops: CDR1 SGHNT, CDR2 YENEEA. Written as DNA, the CDR3 is TGTGCCAGCAGCTTAGGGGGAAGGGACAGTGAAGCTTTCTTT. Protein product: CASSLGGRDSEAFF.

The V call is TRBV7-9, the J call TRBJ1-2; D may be TRBD1 (5 bases). Germline V CDR1 and CDR2: SEHNR, FQNEAQ (reference sequence). The CDR3 spans 14 residues. The ends were cut back, 4 bases at V and 5 bases at J, with 14 bases in the middle. CDR3 amino acids: CASSSPGLSYGYTF. The DNA of the CDR3 is TGTGCCAGCAGCTCACCGGGACTGAGTTATGGCTACACCTTC.